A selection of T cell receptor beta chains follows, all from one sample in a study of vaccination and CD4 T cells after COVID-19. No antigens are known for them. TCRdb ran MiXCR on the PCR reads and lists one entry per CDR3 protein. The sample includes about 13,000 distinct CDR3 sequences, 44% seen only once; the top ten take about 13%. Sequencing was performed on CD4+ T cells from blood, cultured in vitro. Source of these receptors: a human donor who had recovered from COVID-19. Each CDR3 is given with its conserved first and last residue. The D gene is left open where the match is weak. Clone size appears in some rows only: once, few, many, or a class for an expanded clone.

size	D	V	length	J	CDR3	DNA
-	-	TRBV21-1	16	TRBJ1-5	CASSKVSPACNQPQHF	TGTGCCAGCAGCAAGGTCAGCCCCGCTTGCAATCAGCCCCAGCATTTT
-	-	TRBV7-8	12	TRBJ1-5	CASSLENQPQHF	TGTGCCAGCAGCTTAGAAAATCAGCCCCAGCATTTT
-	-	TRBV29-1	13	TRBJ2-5	CSVDLVSQETQYF	TGCAGCGTGGACTTGGTTTCACAAGAGACCCAGTACTTC
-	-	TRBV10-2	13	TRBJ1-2	CASSDRGGSGYTF	TGCGCCAGCAGTGATAGGGGTGGCTCGGGCTACACCTTC
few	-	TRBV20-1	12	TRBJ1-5	CSTGGTNQPQHF	TGCAGCACGGGGGGTACCAATCAGCCCCAGCATTTT
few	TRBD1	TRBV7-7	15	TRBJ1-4	CASSPQRGPNEKLFF	TGTGCCAGCAGCCCCCAGAGGGGGCCTAATGAAAAACTGTTTTTT
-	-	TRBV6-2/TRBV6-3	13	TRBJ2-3	CASRGSSTDTQYF	TGTGCCAGCAGGGGTTCTAGCACAGATACGCAGTATTTT
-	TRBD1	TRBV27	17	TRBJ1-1	CASSTSRGRAAITGAFF	TGTGCCAGCAGCACTTCCAGGGGGCGGGCGGCAATCACTGGAGCTTTCTTT
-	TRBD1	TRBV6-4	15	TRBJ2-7	CASIKSERGHYEQYF	TGTGCCAGCATCAAATCGGAGAGGGGGCACTACGAGCAGTACTTC
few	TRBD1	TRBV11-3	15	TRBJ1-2	CASSADRGSAYGYTF	TGTGCCAGCAGCGCCGACAGGGGGTCCGCCTATGGCTACACCTTC
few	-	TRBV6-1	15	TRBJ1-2	CASARVGGPNYGYTF	TGTGCCAGCGCGAGGGTTGGAGGGCCTAACTATGGCTACACCTTC
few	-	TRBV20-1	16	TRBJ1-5	CSARDDGGRGDQPQHF	TGCAGTGCTAGAGATGACGGGGGAAGGGGCGATCAGCCCCAGCATTTT
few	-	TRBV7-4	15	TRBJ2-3	CASSERRLCTDTQYF	TGTGCCAGCAGCGAAAGGAGGCTTTGCACAGATACGCAGTATTTT
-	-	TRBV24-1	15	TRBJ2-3	CATSDTTPGTDTQYF	TGTGCCACCAGTGATACCACCCCCGGGACAGATACGCAGTATTTT
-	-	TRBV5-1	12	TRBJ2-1	CASSNLGDEQFF	TGCGCCAGCTCTAATCTGGGGGATGAGCAGTTCTTC
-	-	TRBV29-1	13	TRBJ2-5	CSGTGTRGETQYF	TGCAGCGGTACCGGGACGAGGGGAGAGACCCAGTACTTC
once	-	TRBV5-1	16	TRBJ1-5	CASSLGTLNSNQPQHF	TGCGCCAGCAGCTTAGGTACCCTTAATAGCAATCAGCCCCAGCATTTT
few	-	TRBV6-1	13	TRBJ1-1	CASSNTRGTEAFF	TGTGCCAGCAGCAATACTAGAGGGACTGAAGCTTTCTTT
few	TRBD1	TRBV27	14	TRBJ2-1	CASSLDRDRGEQFF	TGTGCCAGCAGTTTAGACCGGGACAGGGGTGAGCAGTTCTTC
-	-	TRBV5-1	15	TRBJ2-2	CASRKDGSNTGELFF	TGCGCCAGCCGAAAGGACGGCTCGAACACCGGGGAGCTGTTTTTT